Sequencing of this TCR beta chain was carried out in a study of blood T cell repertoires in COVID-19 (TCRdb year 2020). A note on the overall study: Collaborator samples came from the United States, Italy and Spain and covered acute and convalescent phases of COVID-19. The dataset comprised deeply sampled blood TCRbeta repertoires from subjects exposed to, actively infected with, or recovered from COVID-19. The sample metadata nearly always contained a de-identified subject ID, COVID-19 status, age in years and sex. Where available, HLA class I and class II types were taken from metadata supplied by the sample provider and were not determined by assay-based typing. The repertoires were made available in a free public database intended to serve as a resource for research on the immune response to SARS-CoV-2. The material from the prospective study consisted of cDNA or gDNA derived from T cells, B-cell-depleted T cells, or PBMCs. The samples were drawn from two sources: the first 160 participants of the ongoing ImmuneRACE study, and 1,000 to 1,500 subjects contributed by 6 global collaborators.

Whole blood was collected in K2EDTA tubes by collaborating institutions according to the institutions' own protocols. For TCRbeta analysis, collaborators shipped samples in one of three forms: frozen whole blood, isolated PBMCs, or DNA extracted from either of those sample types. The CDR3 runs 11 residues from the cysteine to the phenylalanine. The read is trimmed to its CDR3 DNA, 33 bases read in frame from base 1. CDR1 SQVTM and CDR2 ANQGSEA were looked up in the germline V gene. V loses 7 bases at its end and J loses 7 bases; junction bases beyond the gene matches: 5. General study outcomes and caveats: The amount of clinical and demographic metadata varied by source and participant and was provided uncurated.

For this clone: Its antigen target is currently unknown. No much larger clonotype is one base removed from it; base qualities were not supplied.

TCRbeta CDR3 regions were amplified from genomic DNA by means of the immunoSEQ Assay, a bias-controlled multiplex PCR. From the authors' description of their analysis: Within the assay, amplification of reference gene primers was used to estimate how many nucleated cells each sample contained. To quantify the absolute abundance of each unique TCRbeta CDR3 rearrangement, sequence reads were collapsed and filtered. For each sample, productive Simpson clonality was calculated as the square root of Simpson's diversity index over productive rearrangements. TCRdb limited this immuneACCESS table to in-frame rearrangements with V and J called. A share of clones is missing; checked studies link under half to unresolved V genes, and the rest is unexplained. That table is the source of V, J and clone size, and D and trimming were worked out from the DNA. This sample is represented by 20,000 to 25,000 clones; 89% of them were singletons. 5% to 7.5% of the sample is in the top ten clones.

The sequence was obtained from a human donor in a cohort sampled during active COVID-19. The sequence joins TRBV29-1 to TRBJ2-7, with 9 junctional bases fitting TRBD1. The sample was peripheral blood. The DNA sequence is TGCAGCGCTACGGACAGGGGAGAGCAGTACTTC. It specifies CSATDRGEQYF.